The T cell receptor beta chain described here comes from a study of PD-L1 blockade in urothelial cancer. Study-level background: Specimens of blood held a median count of 141,255 T cells. Whole-study results and caveats: Better survival was forecast by a pretreatment blood TCR clonality below the median.

From germline, CDR1 is MNHEY and CDR2 SVGAGI. The CDR3 loop spans 13 amino acids. With 6 bases removed from V and 10 bases from J, the gap between germline ends came to 17 bases. As for time point: pretreatment peripheral blood. A word on this clone: What it binds is unknown.

Sequenced by immunoSEQ multiplex PCR; TCRdb stores in-frame clones only, minus some. The sample yields 40,000 to 55,000 clones, around nine tenths seen once. The sequencing used PBMCs, collected around atezolizumab (anti-PD-L1) treatment. This chain joins TRBV6-5 and TRBJ2-3; perhaps TRBD2 as D (6 bases). This sequence originates from a donor at least 40 years old with urothelial cancer. CDR3 in DNA: TGTGCCAGCAGCCAGGGACTGGGCTCGGCGCAGTATTTT. The encoded protein is CASSQGLGSAQYF.